A selection of T cell receptor beta chains follows, all from one sample in a study of shared clonotypes between healthy human individuals. TCRdb's table, derived via immunoSEQ multiplex PCR, lists solely in-frame clones and lacks some. The sample includes some 2 million clones, just under 95% of them seen just once. The material sequenced was naive CD8+ T cells sorted from blood. Every receptor here comes from a man aged 18 to 29 in good health. Both conserved end residues are part of each CDR3. The D gene is left open where the match is weak. The size of a clone is reported for some rows only, either as once, few or many, or as a class for expanded clones.

d_gene,abundance,j_gene,v_gene,CDR3nt,CDR3aa
.,.,TRBJ2-5,TRBV10-1,TGCGCCAGCAGTGAGTCGGGGACTGGCTACCAAGAGACCCAGTACTTC,CASSESGTGYQETQYF
.,.,TRBJ2-7,TRBV7-2,TGTGCCAGCAGCTTAGTGGGATCAGGTATGAAAGACGAGCAGTACTTC,CASSLVGSGMKDEQYF
.,few,TRBJ1-5,TRBV16,TGTGCCAGCAGCCAATCGTGGGGTAGCAATCAGCCCCAGCATTTT,CASSQSWGSNQPQHF
TRBD2,.,TRBJ2-2,TRBV5-1,TGCGCCAGCACCCTTTCCTATTTACAGATAGCGGGATTGAACACCGGGGAGCTGTTTTTT,CASTLSYLQIAGLNTGELFF
.,once,TRBJ2-2,TRBV19,TGTGCCAGTAGTGGTCGGGACCCAGTGGTCGGGGAGCTGTTTTTT,CASSGRDPVVGELFF
.,.,TRBJ2-5,TRBV5-4,TGTGCCAGCAGCTTGGACAGGAGTCAAGAGACCCAGTACTTC,CASSLDRSQETQYF
.,.,TRBJ1-5,TRBV2,TGTGCCAGCAGTGAATGGACAGATCAGCCCCAGCATTTT,CASSEWTDQPQHF
.,once,TRBJ2-2,TRBV29-1,TGCAGCGTTGATTGGGGGCCGGGCACCGGGGAGCTGTTTTTT,CSVDWGPGTGELFF
TRBD1,.,TRBJ2-7,TRBV2,TGTGCCAGCCTAATGCTAAGCGGGACAGGGATGGGCGAGCAGTACTTC,CASLMLSGTGMGEQYF
.,.,TRBJ1-2,TRBV13,TGTGCCAGCAGCTCATCCCCGGGGGGGGATCACTATGGCTACACCTTC,CASSSSPGGDHYGYTF
.,.,TRBJ1-1,TRBV15,TGTGCCACCAGCGGAACCTTGAACACTGAAGCTTTCTTT,CATSGTLNTEAFF
.,.,TRBJ2-1,TRBV7-9,TGTGCCAGCAGCTTAGCCCCGACTAGTTTCGGTGAGCAGTTCTTC,CASSLAPTSFGEQFF
.,.,TRBJ1-1,TRBV29-1,TGCAGCGTTGAAGGGGGGCCGGGGGGCACTGAAGCTTTCTTT,CSVEGGPGGTEAFF
TRBD1,.,TRBJ1-2,TRBV4-1,TGCGCCAGCAGCCAAAAGACAGGGTCGGACTATGGCTACACCTTC,CASSQKTGSDYGYTF
TRBD2,.,TRBJ2-5,TRBV4-1,TGCGCCAGCAGCCAGAGGTCTAGCGGGGGGCTCATTCTAGAGACCCAGTACTTC,CASSQRSSGGLILETQYF
.,.,TRBJ1-2,TRBV7-6,TGTGCCAGCAGCTTAGGTCCCCCAGGGGATGTCTATGGCTACACCTTC,CASSLGPPGDVYGYTF
.,.,TRBJ1-5,TRBV7-2,TGTGCCAGCAGCAACGTGCGACAGGCAAATCAGCCCCAGCATTTT,CASSNVRQANQPQHF
TRBD2,.,TRBJ2-5,TRBV13,TGTGCCAGCAGCTTAGAGGCTAGCGGCCAAGAGACCCAGTACTTC,CASSLEASGQETQYF
.,.,TRBJ1-5,TRBV2,TGTGCCAGCAGTGAAGCGCGAGGGGAAGGTGATCAGCCCCAGCATTTT,CASSEARGEGDQPQHF
.,.,TRBJ2-7,TRBV29-1,TGCAGCGTTGAAGGGGACTTTGACTACGAGCAGTACTTC,CSVEGDFDYEQYF
.,.,TRBJ2-1,TRBV11-2,TGTGCCAGCAGCTTAACCGGGGCCAAGGACAATGAGCAGTTCTTC,CASSLTGAKDNEQFF
.,.,TRBJ1-3,TRBV14,TGTGCCAGCAGAGAAACAGGCTCTGGAAACACCATATATTTT,CASRETGSGNTIYF
.,.,TRBJ1-2,TRBV10-2,TGCGCCAGCAGTTGGGAGGGGAACTATGGCTACACCTTC,CASSWEGNYGYTF
.,.,TRBJ2-1,TRBV29-1,TGCAGCGAAAAAGACCTCTTCAATGAGCAGTTCTTC,CSEKDLFNEQFF
.,.,TRBJ2-1,TRBV27,TGTGCCAGCAGTGCGGGAACCTACAATGAGCAGTTCTTC,CASSAGTYNEQFF
.,once,TRBJ1-5,TRBV2,TGTGCCAGCAACGAGATAGGCAATCAGCCCCAGCATTTT,CASNEIGNQPQHF
.,few,TRBJ2-7,TRBV2,TGTGCCAGCAGTACAACTAGCCTGACCTACGAGCAGTACTTC,CASSTTSLTYEQYF
TRBD1,.,TRBJ1-5,TRBV28,TGTGCCAGCAGTTCCCCGGGACAGGGTTCTCGGTATAGCAATCAGCCCCAGCATTTT,CASSSPGQGSRYSNQPQHF
.,.,TRBJ2-7,TRBV19,TGTGCCAGTAGTTGGGGGTTATACTACGAGCAGTACTTC,CASSWGLYYEQYF
.,.,TRBJ1-2,TRBV5-5,TGTGCCAGCAGCTTGGGGGTCTCCAATGGCTACACCTTC,CASSLGVSNGYTF
.,.,TRBJ1-1,TRBV11-2,TGTGCCAGCAGCCCCCGGGGAGACACTGAAGCTTTCTTT,CASSPRGDTEAFF
.,few,TRBJ1-4,TRBV4-1,TGCGCCAGCAGCCAAAACGAAAATAAAAAACTGTTTTTT,CASSQNENKKLFF
TRBD2,.,TRBJ2-1,TRBV27,TGTGCCAGCAGTTCTACTAGCGGGGGTTTCGATGAGCAGTTCTTC,CASSSTSGGFDEQFF